This TCR beta chain is drawn from a study of molecular identifiers for immune sequencing clone quantification. Notes on the study in general: Clones above 20 RNA copies held over 99% of effector molecules, under 1% in naive cells.

This clonotype was counted at least ten times. The antigen remains unidentified. V was shortened by 6 bases and J by 4 bases, with 16 bases between the two germline ends. The CDR3 is made up of 14 amino acids. The germline CDR1 and CDR2 sequences are MNHEY and SMNVEV (reference sequence). TCRdb used MiXCR to reprocess the PCR reads, holding one entry per CDR3 protein. The sample comprises under 650,000 distinct CDR3 sequences, approximately 20% of which are singletons, and roughly 0.85% rests with the top ten. As CD8+CD4-CCR7+CD45RA+ cells, naive CD8 T cells were sorted. This clonotype was sampled from a human donor in good health. Some libraries in this study had Jurkat cell RNA spiked in. What was sequenced was naive CD8+ T cells from blood, with Jurkat cell RNA spiked in. The subset was: FACS-sorted CD8+CD4-CCR7+CD45RA+ naive T cells. This chain joins TRBV27 and TRBJ2-7, with D unresolved. CDR3 bases: TGTGCCAGCAGCACCCTTAGCTCCGGGTACGAGCAGTACTTC. This gives the protein CASSTLSSGYEQYF.